This T cell receptor beta chain came from a study of blood T cell repertoires in COVID-19. Using immunoSEQ multiplex PCR, the repertoire was profiled, and TCRdb retains in-frame clones only, with some absent. Among some 120,000 clones, 80% to 90% were seen once, and the ten largest hold approximately 19%. This CDR3 is 13 amino acids long. CDR1 LGHDT and CDR2 YNNKEL come from the germline V gene (reference sequence). V was clipped by 2 bases and J by 13 bases, with 17 bases between them. The chain carries TRBV3-1 (or the pseudogene TRBV3-2) and TRBJ1-2; D is undetermined. The specimen was peripheral blood. This TCR was sampled from a human donor with acute or convalescent COVID-19. The donor label of this sample is uncertain. The CDR3 sequence: CASSQSRVSGPTF. The DNA for the CDR3 is TGTGCCAGCAGCCAATCGAGGGTATCTGGTCCCACCTTC.